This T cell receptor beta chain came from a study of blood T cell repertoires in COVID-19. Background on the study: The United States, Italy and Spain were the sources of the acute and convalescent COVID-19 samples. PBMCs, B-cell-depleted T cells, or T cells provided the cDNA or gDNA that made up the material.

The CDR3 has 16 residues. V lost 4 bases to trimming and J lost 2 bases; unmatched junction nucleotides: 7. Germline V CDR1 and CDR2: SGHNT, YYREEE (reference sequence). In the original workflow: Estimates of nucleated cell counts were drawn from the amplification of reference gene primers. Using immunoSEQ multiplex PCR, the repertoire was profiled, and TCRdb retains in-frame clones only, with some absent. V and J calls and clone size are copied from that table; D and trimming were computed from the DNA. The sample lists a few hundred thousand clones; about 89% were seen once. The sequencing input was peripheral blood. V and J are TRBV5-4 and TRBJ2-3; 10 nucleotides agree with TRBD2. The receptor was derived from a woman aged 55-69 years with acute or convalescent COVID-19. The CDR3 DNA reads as TGTGCCAGCAGCCCCCCTAGCGGGGGAGTCACAGATACGCAGTATTTT. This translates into CASSPPSGGVTDTQYF.